Below are 28 T cell receptor beta chains sequenced from a single sample in a study of cytomegalovirus exposure and HLA in healthy donors. The study ran its PCR with 60 Vbeta and 13 Jbeta primers. Profiled with immunoSEQ multiplex PCR; TCRdb holds only in-frame clones, not every one. The sample contains some 250,000 clones, over 70% of which appear only once. The specimen was PBMCs. These receptors all come from a woman aged 55-75 years in good health and CMV-seropositive.

This chain connects TRBV2 to TRBJ1-3, with 9 bases fitting TRBD1. Germline V gene data show CDR1 as SNHLY and CDR2 as FYNNEI. This CDR3 is built from 14 residues. Unmatched junction bases numbered 5, after V lost 6 bases and J lost 5 bases. The CDR3 sequence is CASRGTGKRNTIYF. CDR3 DNA: TGTGCCAGCAGGGGGACAGGGAAAAGAAACACCATATATTTT. Full variable domain (outside the CDR3, taken from reference TRBV2 and TRBJ1-3): EPEVTQTPSHQVTQMGQEVILRCVPISNHLYFYWYRQILGQKVEFLVSFYNNEISEKSEIFDDQFSVERPDGSNFTLKIRSTKLEDSAMYFCASRGTGKRNTIYFGEGSWLTVV.

CDR3 sequence: CASSGTSLTNTGELFF. The CDR3, as DNA: TGCGCCAGCAGTGGGACTAGCCTGACAAACACCGGGGAGCTGTTTTTT. The gene calls are TRBV10-1 and TRBJ2-2; TRBD2 agrees at 8 bases. With V trimmed by 4 bases and J by 2 bases, 6 bases remained unmatched. CDR1 and CDR2 (germline): WNHNN, SYGVQD (reference sequence). The CDR3 covers 16 residues.

The rearrangement joins TRBV10-1 to TRBJ2-2, with D possibly TRBD1 on 5 matching bases. This CDR3 contains 15 residues. The V gene lost 2 bases and the J gene lost 4 bases, with 11 bases spanning the gap. Germline V gene sequence: CDR1 WNHNN, CDR2 SYGVQD (reference sequence). The CDR3, as DNA: TGCGCCAGCAGTGAGCAGGGATTGTCCACCGGGGAGCTGTTTTTT. It encodes CASSEQGLSTGELFF.

J is TRBJ2-7 and V is TRBV14; tentative D call: TRBD2 (5 bases). Germline CDR1 is SGHDN and CDR2 is FVKESK. This CDR3 is 17 amino acids long. The V end was cut by 1 base, the J end by 3 bases, with 19 bases between. The CDR3 protein is CASSQGVGLPLSYEQYF. As DNA, the CDR3 is TGTGCCAGCAGCCAAGGTGTCGGACTCCCCCTAAGCTACGAGCAGTACTTC.

V gene TRBV18 combines with J gene TRBJ2-7, with 8 bases fitting TRBD1. Germline CDR1 KGHSH, CDR2 LQKENI. The CDR3 spans 15 residues. After removal of 6 bases from V and 5 bases from J, the junction contained 12 bases not matched to a gene. CDR3 bases: TGTGCCAGCTCCCCCCGGACAGGGTTGAGGGACGAGCAGTACTTC. The encoded protein is CASSPRTGLRDEQYF.

This clone was picked up a small number of times. For the CDR3, the DNA is TGCGCCAGCAGCCTCGATGACAGGGACGCTGAAGCTTTCTTT. This sequence encodes CASSLDDRDAEAFF. The chain joins TRBV4-1 to TRBJ1-1, with 7 bases that match TRBD1. This CDR3 has 14 residues. CDR1 and CDR2 (germline): MGHRA, YSYEKL. The J segment lost 6 bases and the V segment lost 4 bases, leaving 8 bases of the junction unmatched.

The J gene is TRBJ2-7, the V gene TRBV11-2; TRBD1 matches 8 bases. The germline V gene encodes CDR1 SGHAT and CDR2 FQNNGV. The CDR3 runs to 14 residues. J was trimmed by 2 bases and V by 5 bases; bases with no gene match: 5. Here the CDR3 reads CASSQDRATYEQYF. The CDR3, as DNA: TGTGCCAGCAGCCAGGACAGGGCTACCTACGAGCAGTACTTC.

The chain couples TRBV11-2 to TRBJ1-4; 10 nucleotides line up with TRBD1. The V gene end was trimmed by 3 bases and the J gene end by 7 bases; junction bases not matched to a gene: 5. CDR1 and CDR2 (germline): SGHAT, FQNNGV. The CDR3 extends over 15 amino acids. This chain's CDR3 is CASSFDRGHGEKLFF. DNA for the CDR3: TGTGCCAGCAGCTTCGACAGGGGGCATGGTGAAAAACTGTTTTTT.

J is TRBJ2-1 and V is TRBV5-1; TRBD2 matches at 12 bases. V dropped 1 base and J dropped 4; count of bases not matched to a gene: 9. CDR1 and CDR2 from the germline V gene are SGHRS and YFSETQ. The CDR3 loop spans 18 amino acids. The CDR3 region is CASSLFSPGLAGYNEQFF. The CDR3 nucleotides are TGCGCCAGCAGCTTGTTTAGCCCAGGACTAGCGGGGTACAATGAGCAGTTCTTC.

Concerning this clone itself: A read error may produce the germline difference seen at one junction end. CDR3 nucleotide sequence: TGTGCCAGCAGTGAAGGCGGGACGTCCGGAGTGTTC. This translates into CASSEGGTSGVF. The rearrangement links TRBV6-5 to TRBJ2-7; TRBD2 is a possible D gene (6 bases). CDR3 length equals 12 residues. CDR1 and CDR2 from the germline V gene are MNHEY and SVGAGI.

The V and J genes are TRBV9 and TRBJ1-4, with a tentative D call TRBD1 (5 bases). Trimming removed 3 bases at V and 6 bases at J, with 12 bases between. Germline assignment: CDR1 SGDLS and CDR2 YYNGEE. CDR3 length: 14 residues. DNA for the CDR3: TGTGCCAGCAGCGGGCCAGGGTCCCATGAAAAACTGTTTTTT. Protein: CASSGPGSHEKLFF.

To note about this clone: Other DNA sequences in this sample translate to the same CDR3. The chain links TRBV20-1 to TRBJ1-1; D unclear. The germline V gene has CDR1 DFQATT and CDR2 SNEGSKA (reference sequence). V lost 7 bases to trimming and J lost 1 base, with 7 bases between them. The CDR3 is 11 amino acids. The CDR3 region is CSGRGNTEAFF. The CDR3, as DNA: TGCAGTGGGCGGGGGAACACTGAAGCTTTCTTT.

This clone has a single count. CDR3 loop: CTSSQTIPSASGSPKTYNEQFF. Written as DNA, the CDR3 is TGCACCAGCAGCCAAACTATCCCCTCGGCTAGCGGGAGTCCTAAAACCTACAATGAGCAGTTCTTC. This chain joins TRBV1 and TRBJ2-1; the table assigns TRBD2, which was not confirmed against the DNA. TRBV1 is annotated as a pseudogene. The CDR3 covers 22 residues.

The chain uses TRBV5-1 and TRBJ1-2, with D maybe TRBD1 (6 bases). V lost 0 bases and J lost 5, with 14 bases in between. The V gene's germline CDR1 is SGHRS and CDR2 YFSETQ. The CDR3 loop spans 15 amino acids. CDR3 region: CASSLALGAGYGYTF. DNA for the CDR3: TGCGCCAGCAGCTTGGCCCTGGGGGCCGGGTATGGCTACACCTTC.

The chain recombines TRBV6-1 with TRBJ2-1, with 8 bases that match TRBD2. This CDR3 has 15 amino acids. V lost 6 bases to trimming and J lost 5 bases; unmatched junction nucleotides: 9. Germline assignment: CDR1 MNHNS and CDR2 SASEGT. CDR3 sequence (DNA): TGTGCCAGCAGCCCGACTAGCGTGATCCACAATGAGCAGTTCTTC. Amino acids: CASSPTSVIHNEQFF.

J is TRBJ1-3 and V is TRBV4-1; D is undetermined. The CDR3 covers 16 residues. Germline values: CDR1 MGHRA, CDR2 YSYEKL. V lost 0 bases to trimming and J lost 2 bases, with 11 bases between them. CDR3 region: CASSQDSFRAGNTIYF. As DNA, the CDR3 is TGCGCCAGCAGCCAAGATTCGTTTCGGGCTGGAAACACCATATATTTT.

The V and J genes are TRBV5-5 and TRBJ1-1; D is ambiguous. V was shortened by 2 bases and J by 6 bases, with 17 bases between the two germline ends. The CDR3 has 15 amino acids. CDR1 and CDR2 (germline): SGHKS, YYEKEE (reference sequence). CDR3 amino acids: CASSFNGQAGAEAFF. CDR3 coding DNA: TGTGCCAGCAGCTTTAACGGTCAGGCTGGCGCTGAAGCTTTCTTT.

Regarding this clone: This sample includes further DNA sequences coding for the same CDR3. The rearrangement links TRBV30 to TRBJ2-3; 8 bases are shared with TRBD2. The CDR3 sequence is 15 residues long. With V trimmed by 3 bases and J by 5 bases, 10 bases remained unmatched. CDR1 is GTSNPN, CDR2 SVGIG, per germline (reference sequence). The DNA of the CDR3 is TGTGCCTGGAGCTCTCCAGCGGGAGAGGAAGATACGCAGTATTTT. Encoded protein: CAWSSPAGEEDTQYF. Full variable domain (outside the CDR3, taken from reference TRBV30 and TRBJ2-3): SQTIHQWPATLVQPVGSPLSLECTVEGTSNPNLYWYRQAAGRGLQLLFYSVGIGQISSEVPQNLSASRPQDRQFILSSKKLLLSDSGFYLCAWSSPAGEEDTQYFGPGTRLTVL.

The genes are TRBV18 and TRBJ2-2; D perhaps matches TRBD2 (5 bases). CDR3 length equals 13 residues. The V gene's germline CDR1 is KGHSH and CDR2 LQKENI. V was cut by 5 bases and J by 7 bases, with 11 bases left in between. Written as DNA, the CDR3 is TGTGCCAGCTCAGAAGCGGTAGGCGGGGAGCTGTTTTTT. This codes for CASSEAVGGELFF. The whole variable domain, filled in from reference TRBV18 and TRBJ2-2, reads NAGVMQNPRHLVRRRGQEARLRCSPMKGHSHVYWYRQLPEEGLKFMVYLQKENIIDESGMPKERFSAEFPKEGPSILRIQQVVRGDSAAYFCASSEAVGGELFFGEGSRLTVL.

The chain carries TRBV6-1 and TRBJ2-3, with D tentatively TRBD2 (6 bases). Between the trimmed V and J ends, which lost 2 bases and 6 bases, there was a span of 9 bases. The CDR3 is 13 amino acids. Per germline, CDR1 MNHNS and CDR2 SASEGT. The CDR3 loop is CASSERRGDTQYF. The CDR3 DNA reads as TGTGCCAGCAGTGAAAGGAGGGGTGATACGCAGTATTTT.

The chain recombines TRBV29-1 with TRBJ2-7, with D perhaps matching TRBD2 (6 bases). The CDR3 is 12 residues long. Germline CDR1 and CDR2: SQVTM and ANQGSEA. Deletions cut 6 bases from V and 5 bases from J, with 14 bases between. The CDR3 DNA reads TGCAGCGTCCGGGACCTAGCGAACGAGCAGTACTTC. Translating gives CSVRDLANEQYF.

Here the CDR3 reads CASSEKIIGGDSNQPQHF. The CDR3 DNA is TGTGCCAGCAGTGAAAAAATTATTGGAGGGGATAGCAATCAGCCCCAGCATTTT. The V call is TRBV6-1, the J call TRBJ1-5; tentative D call: TRBD1 (5 bases). The CDR3 totals 18 residues. Germline V gene data show CDR1 as MNHNS and CDR2 as SASEGT. Trimming removed 2 bases at V and 0 bases at J, with 17 bases between.

This clone was counted only a few times. The chain uses TRBV7-2 and TRBJ1-2; 10 bases fit TRBD1. CDR3 length: 14 residues. Germline-derived CDR1 and CDR2 are SGHTA and FQGNSA. V lost 3 bases and J lost 6; bases outside the gene matches: 4. The CDR3 region is CASSLAGTGDGYTF. The CDR3 coding sequence is TGTGCCAGCAGCTTGGCCGGGACAGGGGATGGCTACACCTTC. Full variable domain (remainder filled in from reference TRBV7-2 and TRBJ1-2): GAGVSQSPSNKVTEKGKDVELRCDPISGHTALYWYRQSLGQGLEFLIYFQGNSAPDKSGLPSDRFSAERTGGSVSTLTIQRTQQEDSAVYLCASSLAGTGDGYTFGSGTRLTVV.

The chain uses TRBV27 and TRBJ2-1; 7 bases agree with TRBD2. The germline CDR1 and CDR2 sequences are MNHEY and SMNVEV (reference sequence). Trimming cost V 1 base and J 1 base; bases outside gene matches: 1. CDR3 length: 15 amino acids. The CDR3: CASSLWGGSYNEQFF. The DNA for the CDR3 is TGTGCCAGCAGTTTATGGGGGGGTTCCTACAATGAGCAGTTCTTC.

The gene calls are TRBV6-1 and TRBJ1-1; perhaps TRBD1 as D (5 bases). This CDR3 contains 11 residues. The V and J ends lost 5 bases and 8 bases respectively, with 9 bases between them. CDR1 is MNHNS, CDR2 SASEGT, per germline. Here the CDR3 DNA reads TGTGCCAGCAGTTCAGGGATAGAAGCTTTCTTT. It translates to CASSSGIEAFF.

The chain has TRBV27 and TRBJ2-7; a weak D match, TRBD2 (6 bases). Germline CDR1 and CDR2: MNHEY and SMNVEV (reference sequence). This CDR3 comprises 15 residues. Trimming removed 7 bases at V and 2 bases at J, with 18 bases between. DNA for the CDR3: TGTGCCAGCAACCGAGGAGGGCCATCCCCCTACGAGCAGTACTTC. Its protein is CASNRGGPSPYEQYF.

This clone came up once. V and J are TRBV5-1 and TRBJ1-5; TRBD1 matches at 9 bases. Germline assignment: CDR1 SGHRS and CDR2 YFSETQ. The CDR3 sequence is 17 residues long. V shed 2 bases, J shed 2 bases, and the junction held 8 bases outside the gene matches. In nucleotides, the CDR3 is TGCGCCAGCAGCTTCGTGACAGGGGGGGACGGCAATCAGCCCCAGCATTTT. It is translated as CASSFVTGGDGNQPQHF.

This clone was recorded once. This chain uses TRBV14 with TRBJ2-5; 9 nucleotides agree with TRBD1. Trimming cost V 1 base and J 5 bases; bases outside gene matches: 5. This CDR3 is built from 15 residues. Germline V gene lookup returns CDR1 SGHDN and CDR2 FVKESK. CDR3 DNA: TGTGCCAGCAGCCAAGGTACAGGGGGCAGGGAGACCCAGTACTTC. This encodes CASSQGTGGRETQYF.